The clone carrying this T cell receptor beta chain appeared a few times. The data were obtained in a study of neurological immune-mediated disorders. CDR1 is SGHTA and CDR2 is FQGNSA in the germline V gene. The V gene end was trimmed by 1 base and the J gene end by 5 bases; junction bases not matched to a gene: 6. The length of the CDR3 is 16 residues. From the 5' RACE reads, TCRdb called clonotypes with MiXCR, one entry per CDR3 protein. The sample has around 64,000 distinct CDR3 sequences; about 13% are singletons. The sequencing sample was made of PBMCs. The chain combines TRBV7-2 with TRBJ2-5; TRBD1 agrees at 11 bases. The clonotype originates from a woman in her sixties with HTLV-1-associated myelopathy (HAM/TSP). CDR3 in amino acids: CASSLGDRGLEETQYF. As DNA, the CDR3 is TGTGCCAGCAGCTTAGGGGACAGGGGGTTAGAGGAGACCCAGTACTTC.